This TCR beta chain was sequenced in a study of cytomegalovirus exposure and HLA in healthy donors. Study results and limitations: Only CMV serostatus was available as immune exposure information. Later analysis associated a missense DCLRE1C variant with TCR beta V- and J-gene trimming. TCR beta sequences reportedly predicted most subjects' HLA-A and HLA-B alleles accurately.

As concerns this clone: Its specificity is unknown.

The primer mix had 60 Vbeta and 13 Jbeta primers. Method: immunoSEQ multiplex PCR; TCRdb's copy keeps in-frame clones and lacks some. The repertoire holds over 150,000 clones, with about 65% as singletons. The V gene's germline CDR1 is SQVTM and CDR2 ANQGSEA. CDR3 length: 13 amino acids. The V and J ends lost 7 bases and 2 bases respectively, with 13 bases between them. The sequence derives from a woman under 30 in good health and CMV-seropositive. V and J are TRBV29-1 and TRBJ2-3, with unresolved D. Sequenced material: PBMCs. DNA for the CDR3: TGCAGCGCCGCGACACTCACCACAGATACGCAGTATTTT. It encodes CSAATLTTDTQYF.